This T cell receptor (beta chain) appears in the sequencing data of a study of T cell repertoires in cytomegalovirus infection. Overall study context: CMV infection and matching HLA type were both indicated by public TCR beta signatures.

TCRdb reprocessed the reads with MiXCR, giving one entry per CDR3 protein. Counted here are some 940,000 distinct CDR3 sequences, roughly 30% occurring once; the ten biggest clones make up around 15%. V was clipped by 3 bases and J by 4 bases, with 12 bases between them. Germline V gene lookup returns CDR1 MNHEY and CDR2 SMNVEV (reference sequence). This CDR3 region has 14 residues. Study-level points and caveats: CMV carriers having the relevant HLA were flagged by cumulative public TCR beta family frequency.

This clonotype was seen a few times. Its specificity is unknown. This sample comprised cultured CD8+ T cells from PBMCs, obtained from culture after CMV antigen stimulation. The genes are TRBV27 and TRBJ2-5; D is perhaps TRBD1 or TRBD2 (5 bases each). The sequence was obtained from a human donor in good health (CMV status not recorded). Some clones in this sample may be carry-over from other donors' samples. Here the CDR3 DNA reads TGTGCCAGCAGTTTCTCCCAGAGGGGAGAGACCCAGTACTTC. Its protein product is CASSFSQRGETQYF.